This is a list of T cell receptor beta chains from one sample in a study of cytomegalovirus exposure and HLA in healthy donors. Produced via immunoSEQ multiplex PCR; TCRdb's table is partial and in-frame only. The sample lists about 120,000 clones, 79% occurring once. The sequencing input was PBMCs. The receptors stem from a woman under 30 in good health and CMV-seropositive. Both conserved end residues are part of each CDR3. The D gene is left open where the match is weak. Clone size, where shown, is once, few, many, or a class for clones that have expanded.

d_call,v_call,clone_size,j_call,cdr3_nt,cdr3_aa
TRBD1,TRBV11-3,.,TRBJ2-3,TGTGCCAGCAGATACGGGACAGGGGCGTTAGATACGCAGTATTTT,CASRYGTGALDTQYF
TRBD2,TRBV6-1,.,TRBJ2-2,TGTGCCAGCAGTGAAGCGCTTGCGGGAGTCACCGGGGAGCTGTTTTTT,CASSEALAGVTGELFF
.,TRBV9,.,TRBJ1-2,TGTGCCAGCAGCGGCCCACAGGGATTCTATGGCTACACCTTC,CASSGPQGFYGYTF
.,TRBV7-6,.,TRBJ1-2,TGTGCCAGCAGCTTATATGTCGCCGGGGGAATTGGTGGCTACACCTTC,CASSLYVAGGIGGYTF
TRBD1,TRBV6-5,once,TRBJ1-2,TGTGCCAGCAGTTACCAGGGACAGGGTGGTGGCTACACCTTC,CASSYQGQGGGYTF
TRBD1,TRBV5-6,.,TRBJ2-7,TGTGCCAGCAGCTTGACAGGGGCAGGCTACGAGCAGTACTTC,CASSLTGAGYEQYF
.,TRBV5-1,.,TRBJ1-1,TGCGCCAGCAGCTTGGCGGGAAACACTGAAGCTTTCTTT,CASSLAGNTEAFF
.,TRBV5-1,.,TRBJ1-1,TGCGCCAGCAGCCCCGACCCCAACGGAGGTACTGAAGCTTTCTTT,CASSPDPNGGTEAFF
TRBD1,TRBV15,once,TRBJ1-2,TGTGCCACCAGCAGAAACTTAGGACAGGGTGCTAACTATGGCTACACCTTC,CATSRNLGQGANYGYTF
TRBD2,TRBV7-6,.,TRBJ2-2,TGTGCCAGCAGCTTAGTGGCTAGCGGACACACCGGGGAGCTGTTTTTT,CASSLVASGHTGELFF
.,TRBV28,.,TRBJ2-7,TGTGCCAGCAGTTTCAGACAGGTCCCCTACGAGCAGTACTTC,CASSFRQVPYEQYF
.,TRBV5-1,.,TRBJ1-1,TGCGCCAGCAGCTTGGCGGTCGTCGAGACTGAAGCTTTCTTT,CASSLAVVETEAFF
.,TRBV2,.,TRBJ2-7,TGTGCCAGCAGTGAATTCCCAGGGGAGTTCTACGAGCAGTACTTC,CASSEFPGEFYEQYF
TRBD1,TRBV2,.,TRBJ1-1,TGTGCCAGCAGCGTGGGACAGGGGAGCACTGAAGCTTTCTTT,CASSVGQGSTEAFF
.,TRBV19,once,TRBJ1-5,TGTGCCAGTAGTATCAGAGGGGCGACTAGGCCCCAGCATTTT,CASSIRGATRPQHF
.,TRBV6-5,.,TRBJ1-2,TGTGCCAGCAGTTACCGACAGTACTCTAACTATGGCTACACCTTC,CASSYRQYSNYGYTF
TRBD1,TRBV5-6,few,TRBJ2-6,TGTGCCAGCAGCCTCTCGGGTGTAGGCAGGGGGCATGGGGCCAACGTCCTGACTTTC,CASSLSGVGRGHGANVLTF
TRBD2,TRBV4-2,.,TRBJ2-7,TGTGCCAGCAGCCAAGTCGGTAGCGGGAGCTCCTACGAGCAGTACTTC,CASSQVGSGSSYEQYF
TRBD1,TRBV10-3,.,TRBJ2-7,TGTGCCACCGGGACAGGGGAAGACTACGAGCAGTACTTC,CATGTGEDYEQYF
.,TRBV19,.,TRBJ1-1,TGTGCCAGTAGTCCAGGTGATGTAACTGAAGCTTTCTTT,CASSPGDVTEAFF
TRBD1,TRBV5-1,.,TRBJ2-5,TGCGCCAGCAGCTTGGGGACAGGGGAAGAGACCCAGTACTTC,CASSLGTGEETQYF
TRBD1,TRBV11-2,once,TRBJ1-3,TGTGCCAGCAGCGGGACTAGGGGGCCCCCTGGAAACACCATATATTTT,CASSGTRGPPGNTIYF
.,TRBV2,once,TRBJ2-7,TGTGCCAGCAGGGAGGGGGGGTGGAAGTACTTC,CASREGGWKYF
.,TRBV4-1,once,TRBJ2-3,TGCGCCAGCAGCCAGCAGCCCCGGAGCGCAGATACGCAGTATTTT,CASSQQPRSADTQYF
TRBD2,TRBV19,.,TRBJ2-3,TGTGCCAGTACCCATAGGGCTGCCCCGACTAGCGGTTTCACAGATACGCAGTATTTT,CASTHRAAPTSGFTDTQYF
.,TRBV7-3,few,TRBJ1-1,TGTGCCAGCAGCCGAACTACAGGGTCGAACACTGAAGCTTTCTTT,CASSRTTGSNTEAFF